These 12 T cell receptor beta chains came from one sample sequenced in a study of blood T cell repertoires in COVID-19. Profiled with immunoSEQ multiplex PCR; TCRdb holds only in-frame clones, not every one. The sample includes about 170,000 clones, roughly 89% of them seen just once. Specimen: peripheral blood. These receptors were collected from a man aged 18 to 30 with active or convalescent COVID-19.

The rearrangement uses TRBV11-2 and TRBJ1-1, with 7 bases identical to TRBD1. The germline V gene has CDR1 SGHAT and CDR2 FQNNGV. The V and J ends lost 5 bases and 5 bases, in that order; junction bases with no gene match: 11. The CDR3 sequence is 15 residues long. CDR3 bases: TGTGCCAGCAGCCCCCGGACAGGCTGGAGTACTGAAGCTTTCTTT. This codes for CASSPRTGWSTEAFF.

This chain uses TRBV12-5 with TRBJ2-1; D unresolved. The CDR3 is made up of 13 amino acids. The ends were cut back, 2 bases at V and 15 bases at J, with 17 bases in the middle. Germline V gives CDR1 LGHNT, CDR2 FRNRAP. This CDR3 is CASGLSTTLGRFF. In nucleotides, the CDR3 is TGTGCTAGTGGTTTGTCCACAACGCTAGGCCGGTTCTTC.

V is TRBV10-1 and J is TRBJ2-2; TRBD2 is a possible D gene (5 bases). The CDR3 is made up of 14 amino acids. Germline V gives CDR1 WNHNN, CDR2 SYGVQD (reference sequence). The V end lost 7 bases, the J end lost 1 base, and 10 bases lay between the germline ends. Here the CDR3 reads CASKAGGNTGELFF. Here the CDR3 DNA reads TGCGCCAGCAAGGCTGGAGGGAACACCGGGGAGCTGTTTTTT.

The chain links TRBV7-2 to TRBJ2-1; TRBD2 is a possible D gene (6 bases). V was trimmed by 1 base and J by 1 base, leaving 11 bases between them. The CDR3 is 16 residues long. From germline, CDR1 is SGHTA and CDR2 FQGNSA. The CDR3 bases are TGTGCCAGCAGCTTAGAGGCAGGGACTTCCTACAATGAGCAGTTCTTC. Translation: CASSLEAGTSYNEQFF. Full variable domain (outside the CDR3, taken from reference TRBV7-2 and TRBJ2-1): GAGVSQSPSNKVTEKGKDVELRCDPISGHTALYWYRQSLGQGLEFLIYFQGNSAPDKSGLPSDRFSAERTGGSVSTLTIQRTQQEDSAVYLCASSLEAGTSYNEQFFGPGTRLTVL.

This chain links TRBV6-2 or TRBV6-3 with TRBJ2-3, with 11 bases that match TRBD2. The CDR3 runs to 18 residues. After removal of 2 bases from V and 5 bases from J, the junction contained 12 bases not matched to a gene. Germline V lookup: CDR1 MNHEY, CDR2 SVGEGT. CDR3 protein: CASSYLEASGGKGDTQYF. CDR3 DNA: TGTGCCAGCAGTTACCTGGAGGCTAGCGGGGGGAAGGGAGATACGCAGTATTTT.

The chain combines TRBV11-1 with TRBJ1-4; 9 bases are shared with TRBD1. Germline loops: CDR1 SGHAT, CDR2 FQDESV (reference sequence). The CDR3 is made up of 16 amino acids. Unmatched junction bases numbered 6, after V lost 5 bases and J lost 2 bases. The CDR3 is CASSGTGKMTNEKLFF. Here the CDR3 DNA reads TGTGCCAGCAGCGGGACAGGGAAGATGACTAATGAAAAACTGTTTTTT.

The chain carries TRBV25-1 and TRBJ2-1, with 8 bases aligning to TRBD2. The V gene end was trimmed by 6 bases and the J gene end by 7 bases; junction bases not matched to a gene: 5. From germline, CDR1 is MGHDK and CDR2 SYGVNS. The CDR3 has 13 residues. The CDR3 DNA is TGTGCCAGCAGCCGGACTAGCATAAATGAGCAGTTCTTC. Residues: CASSRTSINEQFF.

The genes are TRBV2 and TRBJ1-4, with 9 bases that match TRBD1. Trimming took 8 bases from V and 5 from J; bases not matched to a gene: 9. CDR1 is SNHLY, CDR2 FYNNEI, per germline. This CDR3 has 15 amino acids. The CDR3 sequence: CASVRTGAPNEKLFF. CDR3 in DNA: TGTGCCAGCGTACGGACAGGGGCACCCAATGAAAAACTGTTTTTT.

This sequence joins TRBV18 and TRBJ1-2, with 7 bases fitting TRBD1. The CDR3 consists of 15 residues. Trimming cost V 4 bases and J 5 bases; bases outside gene matches: 10. Per germline, CDR1 KGHSH and CDR2 LQKENI. DNA for the CDR3: TGTGCCAGCTCACTGCTCAACCAGGGGGAATATGGCTACACCTTC. Encoded protein: CASSLLNQGEYGYTF.

The chain is built from TRBV7-2 and TRBJ2-7; 8 bases line up with TRBD2. The CDR3 runs to 14 residues. Germline CDR1 reads SGHTA; CDR2 reads FQGNSA. V dropped 8 bases and J dropped 3; count of bases not matched to a gene: 9. CDR3 region: CASQGKAGDYEQYF. The CDR3 nucleotides read TGTGCCAGCCAAGGGAAAGCGGGAGACTACGAGCAGTACTTC.

The V and J genes are TRBV10-3 and TRBJ1-2; 7 bases fit TRBD1. The length of the CDR3 is 14 residues. Germline CDR1 and CDR2: ENHRY and SYGVKD. J gave up 4 bases and V 3 bases, and 5 bases lay outside the gene matches. DNA of the CDR3: TGTGCCATCAGTGACACAGGGGCGACCTATGGCTACACCTTC. This codes for CAISDTGATYGYTF.

This clone was seen only once. This CDR3 reads CASSVETGAGETQYF. CDR3 DNA: TGTGCCAGCAGCGTAGAGACAGGGGCGGGAGAGACCCAGTACTTC. The chain employs TRBV13 and TRBJ2-5; 8 bases agree with TRBD1. CDR3 length: 15 residues. Germline loops: CDR1 PRHDT, CDR2 FYEKMQ (reference sequence). V shed 5 bases and J 4 bases; nucleotides not matched to a gene: 9. Supplemented by reference TRBV13 and TRBJ2-5, the full variable domain reads AAGVIQSPRHLIKEKRETATLKCYPIPRHDTVYWYQQGPGQDPQFLISFYEKMQSDKGSIPDRFSAQQFSDYHSELNMSSLELGDSALYFCASSVETGAGETQYFGPGTRLLVL.